These 14 T cell receptor beta chains originate from one sample sequenced in a study of T cells in Graves' hyperthyroidism and ophthalmopathy. Authors of the study amplified TCR beta CDR3 regions from RNA transcripts. TCR CDR3 underwent first-round RT-PCR with the HTBI primer set. One entry per CDR3 protein, called by TCRdb with MiXCR from the multiplex PCR reads. This table holds under 650,000 distinct CDR3 sequences, about 17% found once. The sample taken for sequencing was blood. These receptors came from a woman in her twenties or thirties with Graves' hyperthyroidism.

This clonotype was counted a few times. With a much larger clone just one base away, this may be a read error. The chain uses TRBV2 and TRBJ2-2, with TRBD2 identical over 9 bases. Germline V CDR1 and CDR2: SNHLY, FYNNEI. The CDR3 runs to 15 residues. CDR3 nucleotides: TGTACCAGCAGTTTATTGGTAGCGGGAGACGGGGAGCTGTTTTTT. It specifies CTSSLLVAGDGELFF.

The chain links TRBV20-1 to TRBJ1-2, with D perhaps TRBD1 (6 bases). CDR3 length equals 14 residues. V was shortened by 5 bases and J by 6 bases, with 19 bases between the two germline ends. Germline values: CDR1 DFQATT, CDR2 SNEGSKA (reference sequence). CDR3 nucleotides: TGCAGTGCTCCCCATCCGACAGGAACAAATGGCTACACCTTC. Encoded protein: CSAPHPTGTNGYTF.

This clonotype was detected many times. This sequence joins TRBV11-2 and TRBJ2-3; the D gene is possibly TRBD2 (6 bases). The CDR3 totals 16 residues. Germline CDR1 is SGHAT and CDR2 is FQNNGV. With 0 bases removed from V and 1 base from J, the gap between germline ends came to 11 bases. The CDR3 bases are TGTGCCAGCAGCTTAGAGTCGGGAGTTGGCACAGATACGCAGTATTTT. Protein sequence: CASSLESGVGTDTQYF.

The V and J genes are TRBV14 and TRBJ2-1; 10 nucleotides match TRBD2. V dropped 0 bases and J dropped 7; count of bases not matched to a gene: 15. The length of the CDR3 is 19 residues. CDR1 SGHDN and CDR2 FVKESK come from the germline V gene. CDR3 sequence (DNA): TGTGCCAGCAGCCAAGATTTTTCTAGCGGGAGCCCAAGAAAGAATGAGCAGTTCTTC. As protein: CASSQDFSSGSPRKNEQFF.

This clonotype was recorded many times. The chain uses TRBV9 and TRBJ2-7, with a tentative D call TRBD1 (6 bases). The CDR3 has 13 residues. Germline values: CDR1 SGDLS, CDR2 YYNGEE. Trimming stripped 0 bases from V and 2 bases from J, with 6 bases between. The CDR3 region is CASSVGGPYEQYF. The CDR3 bases are TGTGCCAGCAGCGTAGGGGGGCCCTACGAGCAGTACTTC. Based on the CDR3 plus reference TRBV9 and TRBJ2-7, the full variable domain is DSGVTQTPKHLITATGQRVTLRCSPRSGDLSVYWYQQSLDQGLQFLIQYYNGEERAKGNILERFSAQQFPDLHSELNLSSLELGDSALYFCASSVGGPYEQYFGPGTRLTVT.

The chain joins TRBV19 to TRBJ2-7; D is perhaps TRBD2 (5 bases). Trimming took 3 bases from V and 6 from J, leaving 12 bases between them. There are 13 residues in the CDR3. Germline CDR1 LNHDA, CDR2 SQIVND (reference sequence). CDR3 amino acids: CASSMDRGFEQYF. The CDR3 nucleotides are TGTGCCAGTAGTATGGATCGGGGATTCGAGCAGTACTTC.

As for this clonotype: The junction and the germline gene differ at one end; a read error may be behind it. The CDR3, as DNA: TGCGCCAGCAGCTTGAAGCCGGGAGGGGAGACCCAGGACTTC. It yields the protein CASSLKPGGETQDF. The gene calls are TRBV5-1 and TRBJ2-5, with 8 bases aligning to TRBD2. CDR3 length: 14 residues. CDR1 is SGHRS, CDR2 YFSETQ, per germline.

Details on this clonotype: A much larger clonotype is one base distant, so this may be a read error. The chain uses TRBV2 and TRBJ2-5, with D unclear. In germline, CDR1 is SNHLY, CDR2 FYNNEI. The CDR3 runs 11 residues. The CDR3 sequence: CASRQLETQHF. CDR3 DNA: TGTGCCAGCAGACAGCTGGAGACCCAGCACTTC.

This clonotype appeared many times. V usage is TRBV12-3 or TRBV12-4 and J usage is TRBJ2-3, with D possibly TRBD2 on 6 matching bases. Trimming pared 7 bases from V and 5 bases from J, leaving 10 bases between. The CDR3 is 12 residues long. This CDR3 is CASTGDRDTQYF. The CDR3 region has the DNA TGTGCCAGCACGGGGGACCGAGATACGCAGTATTTT.

This clonotype was seen many times. J is TRBJ2-7 and V is TRBV28; 9 bases fit TRBD1. This CDR3 contains 16 residues. Germline CDR1 is MDHEN and CDR2 is SYDVKM. Germline trimming cut 4 bases from V and 6 bases from J; bases unmatched to any gene: 13. The CDR3 reads CASSYRGRGRAGEQYF. The CDR3 DNA reads as TGTGCCAGCAGTTACAGGGGGCGAGGGAGGGCCGGCGAGCAGTACTTC.

This clonotype has a count of ten or more. The V gene is TRBV7-2, the J gene TRBJ2-7; perhaps TRBD2 as D (6 bases). The V gene's germline CDR1 is SGHTA and CDR2 FQGNSA. V lost 5 bases, J lost 4 bases, and 15 bases lay in between. The CDR3 contains 14 residues. The CDR3 nucleotides read TGTGCCAGCAGCCCATTAAGGGAGGCTTACGAGCAGTACTTC. Translated, it gives CASSPLREAYEQYF.

This clonotype has ten or more counts. For the CDR3, the DNA is TGTGCCAGCAGCGTGTACAGAGTGAACACTGAAGCTTTCTTT. Protein sequence: CASSVYRVNTEAFF. The rearrangement joins TRBV7-9 to TRBJ1-1; D is unclear. Trimming cost V 5 bases and J 0 bases, with 10 bases left between them. Germline V CDR1 and CDR2: SEHNR, FQNEAQ (reference sequence). CDR3 length: 14 amino acids. The full variable domain, rest sourced from reference TRBV7-9 and TRBJ1-1, is DTGVSQNPRHKITKRGQNVTFRCDPISEHNRLYWYRQTLGQGPEFLTYFQNEAQLEKSRLLSDRFSAERPKGSFSTLEIQRTEQGDSAMYLCASSVYRVNTEAFFGQGTRLTVV.

Here the CDR3 DNA reads TGTGCCTGGAACCCAGGCGGGGACCGCAGCTCCTACGAGCAGTACTTC. Protein product: CAWNPGGDRSSYEQYF. The chain carries TRBV30 and TRBJ2-7; tentatively, D is TRBD2 (6 bases). Germline V lookup: CDR1 GTSNPN, CDR2 SVGIG (reference sequence). V was shortened by 4 bases and J by 0 bases, with 19 bases between the two germline ends. The CDR3 extends over 16 amino acids.

This clonotype was seen at least ten times. In nucleotides, the CDR3 is TGCAGCGTTGGGGAGGGCAGAGGGTATGAAGCTTTCTTT. Residues: CSVGEGRGYEAFF. The chain has TRBV29-1 and TRBJ1-1; D unclear. V dropped 4 bases and J dropped 7 bases, with 16 bases sitting between them. Germline V gene data show CDR1 as SQVTM and CDR2 as ANQGSEA. There are 13 residues in the CDR3. Together with reference TRBV29-1 and TRBJ1-1, the CDR3 gives the full variable domain: SAVISQKPSRDICQRGTSLTIQCQVDSQVTMMFWYRQQPGQSLTLIATANQGSEATYESGFVIDKFPISRPNLTFSTLTVSNMSPEDSSIYLCSVGEGRGYEAFFGQGTRLTVV.